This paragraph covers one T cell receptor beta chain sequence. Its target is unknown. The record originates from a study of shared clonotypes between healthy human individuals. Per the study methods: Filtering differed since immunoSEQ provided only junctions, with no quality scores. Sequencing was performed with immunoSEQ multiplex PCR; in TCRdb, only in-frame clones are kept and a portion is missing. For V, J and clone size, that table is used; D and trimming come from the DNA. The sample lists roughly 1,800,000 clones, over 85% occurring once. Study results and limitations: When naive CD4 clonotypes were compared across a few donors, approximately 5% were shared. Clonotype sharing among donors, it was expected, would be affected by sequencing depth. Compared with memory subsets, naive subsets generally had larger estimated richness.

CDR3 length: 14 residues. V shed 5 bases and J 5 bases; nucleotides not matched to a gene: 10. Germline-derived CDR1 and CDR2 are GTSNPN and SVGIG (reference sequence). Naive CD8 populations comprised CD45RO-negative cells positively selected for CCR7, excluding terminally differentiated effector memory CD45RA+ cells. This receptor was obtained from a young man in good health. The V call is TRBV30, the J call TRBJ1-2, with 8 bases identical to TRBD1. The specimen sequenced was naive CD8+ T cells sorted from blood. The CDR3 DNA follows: TGTGCCTGGTCGATAGGGGACAGGCATTATGGCTACACCTTC. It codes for CAWSIGDRHYGYTF.